This T cell receptor (beta chain) stems from a study of OX40 agonist ivuxolimab in advanced cancers. Study details: It was ivuxolimab, an agonistic anti-OX40 (CD134) antibody, that patients were treated with. Cohort: approximately 83% men, mean age approximately 66, aged about 20 to 90.

Germline V lookup: CDR1 SGHRS, CDR2 YFSETQ. V was clipped by 2 bases and J by 4 bases, with 18 bases between them. CDR3 length: 16 residues. Only in-frame clones appear in the TCRdb table, and some are missing; sequencing was by immunoSEQ multiplex PCR. Here the sample spans roughly 60,000 clones, 80% to 90% being singletons. The sequences come from CD4+ or CD8+ T cells sorted from blood, collected in a trial of the OX40 agonist ivuxolimab. V usage is TRBV5-1 and J usage is TRBJ1-1, with D possibly matching TRBD1 (6 bases). The clonotype originates from an adult with an advanced solid tumor such as melanoma, head and neck, liver or kidney cancer. CDR3 region: CASSLPTGTTRTEAFF. Here the CDR3 DNA reads TGCGCCAGCAGCTTACCAACCGGGACAACGCGCACTGAAGCTTTCTTT.